These T cell receptor beta chains were read from a single sample in a study of Ad26.COV2.S vaccination and SARS-CoV-2 variants. Only in-frame clones appear in the TCRdb table, and some are missing; sequencing was by immunoSEQ multiplex PCR. This sample yields under 600,000 clones, of which roughly nine tenths are seen a single time; 1.7% belongs to the top ten. This sample comprised peripheral blood, obtained in a trial of Ad26.COV2.S vaccine versus placebo. The receptors derive from a person between 18 and 60 years old who received the Ad26.COV2.S COVID-19 vaccine or a placebo. Both conserved end residues are part of each CDR3. D genes are given only for firm matches. Rows may omit the clone size; those that give it use once, few, many or a size class.

CASSQEGGTGKIVTNEKLFF | TGCGCCAGCAGCCAAGAGGGCGGGACAGGGAAGATTGTAACTAATGAAAAACTGTTTTTT | TRBD1 | TRBJ1-4 | once | TRBV4-1
CASSRDNRLQPQHF | TGTGCCAGCAGCCGGGACAACCGCTTGCAGCCCCAGCATTTT | . | TRBJ1-5 | . | TRBV6-2/TRBV6-3
CASSLVTIRGEQFF | TGTGCCAGCAGCTTGGTAACCATTAGGGGTGAGCAGTTCTTC | . | TRBJ2-1 | . | TRBV5-5
CASSYPPRPGYTF | TGTGCCAGCAGTTATCCCCCCCGGCCGGGCTACACCTTC | . | TRBJ1-2 | . | TRBV6-2/TRBV6-3
CASSAADRFF | TGCGCCAGCAGTGCCGCCGATCGGTTCTTC | . | TRBJ2-1 | few | TRBV10-1
CATSSSGRARNEQFF | TGTGCCACCAGTTCTAGCGGGAGGGCCCGAAATGAGCAGTTCTTC | TRBD2 | TRBJ2-1 | . | TRBV24-1
CASSKSSGTHMNTEAFF | TGTGCCAGCAGCAAATCCTCCGGGACACATATGAACACTGAAGCTTTCTTT | . | TRBJ1-1 | few | TRBV21-1
CASSFFRTGRLYYGYTF | TGTGCCAGCAGTTTCTTTCGGACAGGGAGGCTGTACTATGGCTACACCTTC | TRBD1 | TRBJ1-2 | . | TRBV27
CASKTTGSFEQYF | TGCGCCAGCAAAACCACTGGTAGTTTCGAGCAGTACTTC | . | TRBJ2-7 | . | TRBV10-2
CASSTREPSGVYEQYF | TGTGCCAGCAGCACTAGGGAGCCTAGCGGGGTTTACGAGCAGTACTTC | TRBD2 | TRBJ2-7 | . | TRBV7-9
CASTSLGTDGSPLHF | TGTGCCAGCACCTCCCTGGGAACGGACGGATCACCCCTCCACTTT | . | TRBJ1-6 | . | TRBV7-9
CASRESSTNEKLFF | TGTGCCAGCAGGGAGAGTTCAACTAATGAAAAACTGTTTTTT | . | TRBJ1-4 | . | TRBV2
CASTHGRGLHEQYF | TGTGCCAGCACTCACGGGCGGGGTCTTCACGAGCAGTACTTC | . | TRBJ2-7 | . | TRBV27
CASSPRGAGELFF | TGTGCCAGCAGCCCCAGGGGGGCCGGGGAGCTGTTTTTT | . | TRBJ2-2 | . | TRBV6-5
CASSAGGTEAFF | TGTGCCAGCAGCGCCGGGGGTACTGAAGCTTTCTTT | . | TRBJ1-1 | . | TRBV9
CASSYSLAAPYEQYF | TGTGCCAGCAGTTACTCCCTAGCGGCCCCCTACGAGCAGTACTTC | TRBD2 | TRBJ2-7 | . | TRBV6-2/TRBV6-3
CSVTGIANTGELFF | TGCAGCGTTACCGGGATCGCGAACACCGGGGAGCTGTTTTTT | . | TRBJ2-2 | many | TRBV29-1
CASSRDRAGELFF | TGTGCCAGCAGCCGTGACAGGGCCGGGGAGCTGTTTTTT | TRBD1 | TRBJ2-2 | once | TRBV6-5
CASSLPRPNYEQYF | TGTGCCAGCAGTTTACCCCGTCCGAACTACGAGCAGTACTTC | . | TRBJ2-7 | . | TRBV28
CASSIYGLAKNIQYF | TGTGCCAGTAGTATTTACGGCCTAGCCAAAAACATTCAGTACTTC | . | TRBJ2-4 | . | TRBV19
CASSEFPEQFF | TGTGCCAGCAGTGAATTTCCTGAGCAGTTCTTC | . | TRBJ2-1 | . | TRBV6-1
CASSYFPGQGLYEQYF | TGTGCCAGCAGTTACTTCCCCGGACAGGGTCTCTACGAGCAGTACTTC | TRBD1 | TRBJ2-7 | . | TRBV27
CASSLRQWKDVKNIQYF | TGTGCCAGCAGTCTCAGACAGTGGAAGGACGTCAAAAACATTCAGTACTTC | . | TRBJ2-4 | . | TRBV28
CASSTEGGGEASGNTIYF | TGTGCCAGCAGCACGGAAGGAGGGGGAGAAGCGTCCGGAAACACCATATATTTT | . | TRBJ1-3 | . | TRBV9
CASSLNLLAGASGELFF | TGTGCCAGCAGCTTAAATCTCCTAGCGGGGGCCTCCGGGGAGCTGTTTTTT | TRBD2 | TRBJ2-2 | . | TRBV7-3
CASSVATYNEQFF | TGTGCCAGCAGCGTAGCGACTTACAATGAGCAGTTCTTC | . | TRBJ2-1 | . | TRBV9
CASRPGQATGELFF | TGTGCCAGTAGGCCGGGACAGGCCACCGGGGAGCTGTTTTTT | TRBD1 | TRBJ2-2 | . | TRBV19
CASSPTGLNIEETQYF | TGTGCCAGCAGTCCAACGGGACTCAATATAGAAGAGACCCAGTACTTC | . | TRBJ2-5 | . | TRBV27
CSVGDSYYEQYF | TGCAGCGTTGGGGACAGCTACTACGAGCAGTACTTC | TRBD1 | TRBJ2-7 | . | TRBV29-1
CASSFYSQGKDKQFF | TGTGCCAGCAGTTTCTATAGCCAGGGGAAAGATAAGCAGTTCTTC | . | TRBJ2-1 | . | TRBV28
CSVARGNTGELFF | TGCAGCGTTGCGCGGGGCAACACCGGGGAGCTGTTTTTT | . | TRBJ2-2 | . | TRBV29-1
CASSRSGGEKLFF | TGTGCCAGCAGCCGTAGTGGGGGGGAAAAACTGTTTTTT | . | TRBJ1-4 | . | TRBV9
CASSLRTGPTNEQFF | TGTGCCAGCAGCCTCCGGACAGGTCCAACCAATGAGCAGTTCTTC | TRBD1 | TRBJ2-1 | . | TRBV3-1/TRBV3-2
CASSGRGISNQPQHF | TGCGCCAGCAGTGGCAGGGGGATTAGCAATCAGCCCCAGCATTTT | TRBD1 | TRBJ1-5 | . | TRBV10-2
CASSIITTNEKLFF | TGTGCCAGTAGTATCATAACAACTAATGAAAAACTGTTTTTT | . | TRBJ1-4 | . | TRBV19
CSVRGQTGQPQHF | TGCAGCGTTAGGGGACAGACGGGGCAGCCCCAGCATTTT | TRBD1 | TRBJ1-5 | . | TRBV29-1
CASSAYWTDYEQYF | TGTGCCAGTAGTGCCTACTGGACCGACTACGAGCAGTACTTC | . | TRBJ2-7 | . | TRBV19
CASSLGTGWKNIQYF | TGTGCCAGCAGCTTAGGGACAGGGTGGAAAAACATTCAGTACTTC | TRBD1 | TRBJ2-4 | . | TRBV7-2
CASSGRIYGYTF | TGTGCCAGCAGTGGACGAATCTATGGCTACACCTTC | . | TRBJ1-2 | . | TRBV2
CASSSGQGDSNYGYTF | TGTGCCAGCAGCTCAGGACAGGGGGACTCTAACTATGGCTACACCTTC | TRBD1 | TRBJ1-2 | . | TRBV9
CATLVVGGWDGETQYF | TGCGCCACGCTTGTGGTGGGGGGCTGGGATGGAGAGACCCAGTACTTC | . | TRBJ2-5 | . | TRBV10-2
CASSLSGVSYNEQFF | TGTGCCAGCAGCTTGTCAGGGGTCTCCTACAATGAGCAGTTCTTC | . | TRBJ2-1 | . | TRBV5-5
CASSYQSNSYEQYF | TGTGCCAGCAGTTACCAGAGTAACTCCTACGAGCAGTACTTC | . | TRBJ2-7 | . | TRBV6-5
CAASSGTLNTGELFF | TGTGCCGCATCTTCCGGGACTCTCAACACCGGGGAGCTGTTTTTT | . | TRBJ2-2 | . | TRBV28
CASSRQTGQLEQYF | TGTGCCAGCAGCCGACAGACAGGGCAACTCGAGCAGTACTTC | TRBD1 | TRBJ2-7 | . | TRBV28